The table lists the clone carrying this T cell receptor (beta chain) with a count of one. The data derive from a study of T cell changes during pregnancy in multiple sclerosis. Using immunoSEQ multiplex PCR, the repertoire was profiled, and TCRdb retains in-frame clones only, with some absent. The sample lists fewer than 70,000 clones, under 95% occurring once. V lost 3 bases and J lost 0, with 2 bases in between. Germline-derived CDR1 and CDR2 are ENHRY and SYGVKD. The CDR3 loop spans 12 amino acids. This clonotype originated in a female donor with multiple sclerosis, enrolled in a pregnancy study. This specimen consisted of CD8+ T cells from peripheral blood mononuclear cells, obtained in the third trimester of pregnancy. The gene calls are TRBV10-3 and TRBJ1-1; D gene unclear. The CDR3 nucleotides read TGTGCCATCAGTGATATGAACACTGAAGCTTTCTTT. This codes for CAISDMNTEAFF.